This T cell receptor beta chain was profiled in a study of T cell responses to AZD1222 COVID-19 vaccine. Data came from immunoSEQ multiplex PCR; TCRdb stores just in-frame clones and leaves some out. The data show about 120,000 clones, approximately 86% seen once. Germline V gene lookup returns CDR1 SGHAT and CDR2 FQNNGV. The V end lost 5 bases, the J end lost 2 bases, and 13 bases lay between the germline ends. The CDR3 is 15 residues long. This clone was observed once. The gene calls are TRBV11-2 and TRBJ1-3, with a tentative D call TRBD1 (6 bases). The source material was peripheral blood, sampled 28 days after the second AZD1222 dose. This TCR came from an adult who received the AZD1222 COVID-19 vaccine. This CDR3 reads CASSPRSGAGNTIYF. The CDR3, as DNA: TGTGCCAGCAGCCCCCGTTCAGGGGCTGGAAACACCATATATTTT.